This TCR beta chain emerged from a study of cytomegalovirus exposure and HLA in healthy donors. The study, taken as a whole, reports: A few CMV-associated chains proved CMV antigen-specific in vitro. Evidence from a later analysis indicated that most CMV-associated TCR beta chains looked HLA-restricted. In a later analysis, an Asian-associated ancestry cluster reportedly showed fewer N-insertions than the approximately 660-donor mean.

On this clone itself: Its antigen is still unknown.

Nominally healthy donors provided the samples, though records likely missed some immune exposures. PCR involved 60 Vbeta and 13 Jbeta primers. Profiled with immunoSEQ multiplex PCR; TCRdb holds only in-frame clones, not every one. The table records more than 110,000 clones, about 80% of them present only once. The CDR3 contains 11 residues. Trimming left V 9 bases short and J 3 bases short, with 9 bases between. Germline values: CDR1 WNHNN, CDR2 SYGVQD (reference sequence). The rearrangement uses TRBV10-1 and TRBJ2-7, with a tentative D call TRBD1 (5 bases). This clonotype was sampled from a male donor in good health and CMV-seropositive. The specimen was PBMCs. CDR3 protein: CARRGIYEQYF. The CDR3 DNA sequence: TGCGCCAGAAGGGGCATCTACGAGCAGTACTTC.